The 3 T cell receptor beta chains given below trace back to one sample, sequenced in a study of blood T cell repertoires in COVID-19. The method was immunoSEQ multiplex PCR; TCRdb's version includes in-frame clones alone and lacks a portion of them. Among roughly 180,000 clones listed, about four fifths were seen once. The sequencing sample was made of peripheral blood. The receptors were sampled from a human donor in a cohort sampled during active COVID-19.

This chain uses TRBV10-3 with TRBJ1-2; weak D call: TRBD1 (5 bases). Deletions cut 8 bases from V and 2 bases from J, with 6 bases between. The CDR3 contains 11 residues. The germline CDR1 and CDR2 sequences are ENHRY and SYGVKD. CDR3: CAIRGNYGYTF. CDR3 coding DNA: TGTGCCATCCGGGGGAACTATGGCTACACCTTC.

The chain links TRBV2 to TRBJ1-4, with 10 bases aligning to TRBD1. Germline CDR1 and CDR2: SNHLY and FYNNEI. V lost 9 bases, J lost 8 bases, and 12 bases stayed unmatched. CDR3 length: 15 residues. CDR3 residues: CASNIVGTGEEKLFF. In DNA, the CDR3 is TGTGCCAGTAATATAGTCGGGACAGGGGAGGAAAAACTGTTTTTT. Looking up the rest from reference TRBV2 and TRBJ1-4 gives the full variable domain: EPEVTQTPSHQVTQMGQEVILRCVPISNHLYFYWYRQILGQKVEFLVSFYNNEISEKSEIFDDQFSVERPDGSNFTLKIRSTKLEDSAMYFCASNIVGTGEEKLFFGSGTQLSVL.

This chain joins TRBV14 and TRBJ2-7; 14 bases map to TRBD2. This CDR3 comprises 15 residues. With V trimmed by 4 bases and J by 3 bases, 2 bases remained unmatched. CDR1 is SGHDN, CDR2 FVKESK, per germline. The CDR3, as DNA: TGTGCCAGCAGCCGCGGACTAGCGGGGGGCTACGAGCAGTACTTC. Translating it yields CASSRGLAGGYEQYF.